These 17 T cell receptor beta chains were sequenced from one sample in a study of cytomegalovirus exposure and HLA in healthy donors. It was with 60 Vbeta and 13 Jbeta primers that the PCR ran. Assay used: immunoSEQ multiplex PCR; TCRdb lists only in-frame clones, some missing. The table has fewer than 250,000 clones, about 85% seen once. The specimen was PBMCs. Every receptor here comes from a male donor in good health and CMV-seropositive.

The rearrangement uses TRBV19 and TRBJ2-3; no clear D. This CDR3 is 14 amino acids long. CDR1 is LNHDA, CDR2 SQIVND, per germline (reference sequence). The V gene lost 5 bases and the J gene lost 0 bases, with 9 bases spanning the gap. Here the CDR3 DNA reads TGTGCCAGTAGTCCTGGGCCGAGCACAGATACGCAGTATTTT. Amino acid sequence: CASSPGPSTDTQYF. Together with reference TRBV19 and TRBJ2-3, the CDR3 gives the full variable domain: DGGITQSPKYLFRKEGQNVTLSCEQNLNHDAMYWYRQDPGQGLRLIYYSQIVNDFQKGDIAEGYSVSREKKESFPLTVTSAQKNPTAFYLCASSPGPSTDTQYFGPGTRLTVL.

The chain is built from TRBV11-2 and TRBJ2-5; tentatively, D is TRBD1 (5 bases). CDR1 SGHAT and CDR2 FQNNGV come from the germline V gene. Trimming removed 2 bases at V and 5 bases at J, with 12 bases between. The CDR3 runs to 14 residues. Here the CDR3 reads CASSLYGAGETQYF. In DNA form, the CDR3 reads TGTGCCAGCAGCTTATATGGGGCCGGGGAGACCCAGTACTTC.

The J gene is TRBJ2-3, the V gene TRBV6-8, with unresolved D. The CDR3 extends over 11 amino acids. Trimming left V 3 bases short and J 5 bases short, with 3 bases between. Germline CDR1 reads MNHGY; CDR2 reads SAAAGT. DNA for the CDR3: TGTGCCAGCAGTTATAAAGATACGCAGTATTTT. The encoded protein is CASSYKDTQYF.

The chain couples TRBV18 to TRBJ2-5; a possible D gene is TRBD1 (5 bases). CDR3 length: 13 residues. Germline CDR1 reads KGHSH; CDR2 reads LQKENI. Trimming took off 5 bases at V and 3 bases at J, with 10 bases between the two ends. CDR3 nucleotides: TGTGCCAGCTCAGGGCTCAGGGAAGAGACCCAGTACTTC. This gives the protein CASSGLREETQYF.

The chain carries TRBV2 and TRBJ1-4, with TRBD1 matching 8 bases. The junction had 6 bases not matched to a gene; V was cut back by 4 bases and J by 5 bases. Looked up from germline, CDR1 is SNHLY and CDR2 is FYNNEI. The CDR3 has 15 amino acids. CDR3 nucleotide sequence: TGTGCCAGCAGTGGGGGACAGGCGCCCAATGAAAAACTGTTTTTT. Translated: CASSGGQAPNEKLFF.

This clone was detected only once. The CDR3: CASSKTVGTSGGADDEQFF. The CDR3 DNA reads as TGTGCCAGCAGTAAAACCGTCGGGACTAGCGGGGGGGCTGATGATGAGCAGTTCTTC. This sequence joins TRBV2 and TRBJ2-1, with TRBD2 matching 16 bases. V lost 5 bases to trimming and J lost 8 bases; unmatched junction nucleotides: 15. The CDR3 has 19 residues. In germline, CDR1 is SNHLY, CDR2 FYNNEI. Using reference TRBV2 and TRBJ2-1 for the parts outside the CDR3, the full variable domain is EPEVTQTPSHQVTQMGQEVILRCVPISNHLYFYWYRQILGQKVEFLVSFYNNEISEKSEIFDDQFSVERPDGSNFTLKIRSTKLEDSAMYFCASSKTVGTSGGADDEQFFGPGTRLTVL.

The J gene is TRBJ2-3, the V gene TRBV4-2, with 8 bases fitting TRBD2. Losses at the gene ends were 1 base for V and 2 bases for J; bases not matched to a gene: 5. CDR1 is LGHNA, CDR2 YNFKEQ, per germline. The CDR3 contains 16 residues. The CDR3, as DNA: TGTGCCAGCAGCCAAGCGGGGGGGCGGAACACAGATACGCAGTATTTT. This translates into CASSQAGGRNTDTQYF.

The rearrangement links TRBV5-1 to TRBJ1-1; D remains ambiguous. Per germline, CDR1 SGHRS and CDR2 YFSETQ. The V and J ends lost 0 bases and 7 bases respectively, with 16 bases between them. This CDR3 is 15 amino acids long. The CDR3 bases are TGCGCCAGCAGCTTGGTGCCCCGGGATGGTGTTGAAGCTTTCTTT. Amino acids: CASSLVPRDGVEAFF.

The rearrangement joins TRBV4-1 to TRBJ2-1; D gene unclear. CDR3 length equals 11 residues. V dropped 1 base and J dropped 8 bases, with 3 bases sitting between them. Germline V gene sequence: CDR1 MGHRA, CDR2 YSYEKL. For the CDR3, the DNA is TGCGCCAGCAGCCAAGCAGATGAGCAGTTCTTC. Translated: CASSQADEQFF.

This clone was seen only once. The CDR3 loop is CASSLRVNYGYTF. In DNA, the CDR3 is TGTGCCAGCAGTTTGCGAGTAAACTATGGCTACACCTTC. The chain carries TRBV27 and TRBJ1-2; D gene unclear. The CDR3 length is 13 residues. Trimming removed 3 bases at V and 2 bases at J, with 7 bases between. Germline lookup yields CDR1 MNHEY and CDR2 SMNVEV (reference sequence).

This chain joins TRBV6-1 and TRBJ2-1; 8 nucleotides align to TRBD1. The CDR3 length is 15 residues. Trimming cost V 5 bases and J 5 bases; bases outside gene matches: 8. Germline lookup yields CDR1 MNHNS and CDR2 SASEGT. The CDR3 spells CASSSWDRKHNEQFF. The CDR3 nucleotides read TGTGCCAGCAGTTCCTGGGACAGGAAACACAATGAGCAGTTCTTC.

The CDR3 reads CASSSEVNSYEQYF. Here the CDR3 DNA reads TGTGCCAGCAGCTCGGAGGTAAACTCCTACGAGCAGTACTTC. The gene calls are TRBV5-5 and TRBJ2-7, with D perhaps TRBD2 (5 bases). V dropped 3 bases and J dropped 0 bases, with 10 bases sitting between them. The CDR3 sequence is 14 residues long. The germline CDR1 and CDR2 sequences are SGHKS and YYEKEE (reference sequence).

The chain couples TRBV11-1 to TRBJ2-5; D perhaps matches TRBD1 (7 bases). The J call could be wrong; TRBJ2-7 is a better fit for the DNA end. Germline V gene sequence: CDR1 SGHAT, CDR2 FQDESV (reference sequence). There are 18 residues in the CDR3. The CDR3 DNA sequence: TGTGCCAGCAGTACTCCCGGAGGGGCAGGGGGGAGTCTCTACGAGCAGTACTTC. Its translation: CASSTPGGAGGSLYEQYF.

The chain combines TRBV28 with TRBJ2-1; 15 bases match TRBD2. The CDR3 runs 17 residues. V dropped 7 bases and J dropped 10; count of bases not matched to a gene: 14. CDR1 and CDR2 from the germline V gene are MDHEN and SYDVKM. CDR3 bases: TGTGCCAGCACGCAGGGACTAGCGGGGGGTTGGTTCGGGGAGCAGTTCTTC. Residues: CASTQGLAGGWFGEQFF.

In this sample, this clone turned up once. V is TRBV29-1 and J is TRBJ1-4; TRBD1 aligns across 8 bases. This CDR3 has 12 residues. The germline V gene encodes CDR1 SQVTM and CDR2 ANQGSEA. The CDR3 is CSTQGANEKLFF. CDR3 bases: TGCAGTACCCAGGGGGCGAATGAAAAACTGTTTTTT.

The rearrangement joins TRBV7-8 to TRBJ2-3; 9 bases align to TRBD2. Trimming removed 5 bases from V and 9 bases from J; junction bases left unmatched: 15. The CDR3 is 16 residues long. The germline V gene encodes CDR1 SGHVS and CDR2 FQNEAQ. The DNA of the CDR3 is TGTGCCAGCAGCCAAAGCGGGAGGTCCGGCAGTATCACGCAGTATTTT. This sequence encodes CASSQSGRSGSITQYF.

This chain joins TRBV7-2 and TRBJ1-1; no firm D call. Germline CDR1 reads SGHTA; CDR2 reads FQGNSA. V shed 3 bases and J shed 10 bases, with 9 bases lying between them. CDR3 length: 11 amino acids. The CDR3 sequence is CASSFRSSAFF. The CDR3 bases are TGTGCCAGCAGCTTTAGGAGTTCAGCTTTCTTT.